One sample yielded the 8 T cell receptor beta chains listed below, sequenced in a study of beta chain features in type 1 diabetes. Expressed TCRB transcripts got sequenced, as all isolated RNA was reverse transcribed. Only in-frame clones appear in the TCRdb table, and some are missing; sequencing was by immunoSEQ multiplex PCR. In the table there are 450,000 to 550,000 clones, roughly 31% of which are singletons. The sample consisted of naive CD4+ T cells from blood. These receptors were obtained from a man aged 18 to 35 in good health.

The sample holds one count of this clone. CDR3 region: CASMLLTKNTDTQYF. CDR3 sequence (DNA): TGTGCCAGCATGCTCCTAACTAAGAACACAGATACGCAGTATTTT. V is TRBV28 and J is TRBJ2-3; D ambiguous. Germline CDR1 MDHEN, CDR2 SYDVKM. Trimming shortened V by 7 bases and J by 2 bases, and 16 bases separated the two germline ends. There are 15 residues in the CDR3. Full variable domain (outside the CDR3, taken from reference TRBV28 and TRBJ2-3): DVKVTQSSRYLVKRTGEKVFLECVQDMDHENMFWYRQDPGLGLRLIYFSYDVKMKEKGDIPEGYSVSREKKERFSLILESASTNQTSMYLCASMLLTKNTDTQYFGPGTRLTVL.

The rearrangement joins TRBV4-2 to TRBJ1-5; D gene unclear. Germline V gene lookup returns CDR1 LGHNA and CDR2 YNFKEQ. The V gene lost 4 bases and the J gene lost 7 bases, with 23 bases spanning the gap. The CDR3 contains 17 residues. CDR3 sequence (DNA): TGTGCCAGCAGCCGCGATCCCGATTCCTCCATAGGACAGCCCCAGCATTTT. Translated: CASSRDPDSSIGQPQHF.

There are a few counts of this clone. The gene calls are TRBV7-9 and TRBJ2-1, with 9 bases fitting TRBD2. Losses at the gene ends were 5 bases for V and 8 bases for J; bases not matched to a gene: 10. The CDR3 covers 15 residues. From germline, CDR1 is SEHNR and CDR2 FQNEAQ (reference sequence). The CDR3 coding sequence is TGTGCCAGCAGCCCCGGGACTAGCTCTGTAGATGAGCAGTTCTTC. Translation: CASSPGTSSVDEQFF.

This clone turned up a few times. The chain recombines TRBV6-6 with TRBJ2-3; D not certain. Deletions cut 6 bases from V and 3 bases from J, with 13 bases between. The CDR3 is 14 residues long. From germline, CDR1 is MNHNY and CDR2 SVGAGI (reference sequence). The CDR3 protein is CASSWALRTDTQYF. The CDR3, as DNA: TGTGCCAGCAGCTGGGCCCTGCGGACAGATACGCAGTATTTT.

The sample holds a few counts of this clone. V gene TRBV30 combines with J gene TRBJ2-7, with unresolved D. Per the germline V gene, CDR1 is GTSNPN and CDR2 is SVGIG (reference sequence). The CDR3 contains 13 residues. V gave up 3 bases and J gave up 5 bases, with 14 bases separating them. The CDR3 sequence is CAWRSSSDHEQYF. The CDR3 region has the DNA TGTGCCTGGAGAAGTAGCTCGGACCACGAGCAGTACTTC.

This clone has more than one count but fewer than ten. The chain carries TRBV20-1 and TRBJ1-2; no reliable D call. The CDR3 spans 11 residues. Looked up from germline, CDR1 is DFQATT and CDR2 is SNEGSKA (reference sequence). The V end was cut by 3 bases, the J end by 7 bases, with 9 bases between. CDR3 coding DNA: TGCAGTGCTAGTCGGGTAGTTGGCTACACCTTC. It specifies CSASRVVGYTF.

This clone has a handful of counts. The rearrangement links TRBV7-9 to TRBJ2-5; no clear D. Per the germline V gene, CDR1 is SEHNR and CDR2 is FQNEAQ (reference sequence). V was cut by 5 bases and J by 2 bases, with 15 bases left in between. The CDR3 totals 15 residues. The DNA for the CDR3 is TGTGCCAGCAGCCGCCAGCCGGAGAGGCAAGAGACCCAGTACTTC. Translation gives CASSRQPERQETQYF.

The chain is built from TRBV5-6 and TRBJ2-1, with 8 bases identical to TRBD2. Germline V gene sequence: CDR1 SGHDT, CDR2 YYEEEE. The CDR3 sequence is 16 residues long. J was trimmed by 6 bases and V by 6 bases; bases with no gene match: 14. CDR3 sequence reads: CASTLKASGFLNEQFF. CDR3 DNA sequence: TGTGCCAGCACCCTTAAAGCTAGCGGGTTTCTCAATGAGCAGTTCTTC.